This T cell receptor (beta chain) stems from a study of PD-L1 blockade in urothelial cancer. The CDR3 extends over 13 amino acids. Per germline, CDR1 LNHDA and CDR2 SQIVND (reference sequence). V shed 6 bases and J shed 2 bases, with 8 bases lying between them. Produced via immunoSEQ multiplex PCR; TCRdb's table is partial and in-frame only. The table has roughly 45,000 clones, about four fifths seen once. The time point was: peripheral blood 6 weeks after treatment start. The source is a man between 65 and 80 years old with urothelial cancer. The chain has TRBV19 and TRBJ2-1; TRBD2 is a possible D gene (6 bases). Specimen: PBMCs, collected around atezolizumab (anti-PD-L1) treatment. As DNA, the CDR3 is TGTGCCAGTAGACTAGCAGCCTACAATGAGCAGTTCTTC. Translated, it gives CASRLAAYNEQFF.